This paragraph covers one T cell receptor (beta chain) sequence. This specimen comes from a study of blood T cell repertoires in COVID-19. Overall study context: T cells, B-cell-depleted T cells, or PBMCs supplied cDNA or gDNA.

TCRdb's copy holds only in-frame clones and misses some; the assay was immunoSEQ multiplex PCR. The table lists a few hundred thousand clones, roughly 90% of them singletons. There are 16 residues in the CDR3. With V trimmed by 3 bases and J by 6 bases, 13 bases remained unmatched. The germline CDR1 and CDR2 sequences are MNHEY and SMNVEV (reference sequence). The TCR was taken from a woman between 50 and 59 years old with acute or convalescent COVID-19. Sequenced input: peripheral blood. This chain links TRBV27 with TRBJ1-2; 7 bases match TRBD1. CDR3 loop: CASSFRPRQGENGYTF. CDR3 sequence (DNA): TGTGCCAGCAGTTTTCGCCCTCGACAGGGAGAAAATGGCTACACCTTC.